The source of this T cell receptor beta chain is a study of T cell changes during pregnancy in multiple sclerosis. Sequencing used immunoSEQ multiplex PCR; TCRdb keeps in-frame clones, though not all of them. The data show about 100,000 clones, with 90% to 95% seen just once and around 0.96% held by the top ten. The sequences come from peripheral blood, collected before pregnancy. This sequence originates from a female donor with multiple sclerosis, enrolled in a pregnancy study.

The CDR3: CASSTRDNEQFF. CDR3 nucleotides: TGTGCCAGCAGCACCCGGGACAATGAGCAGTTCTTC. The chain carries TRBV9 and TRBJ2-1; D not resolved. Germline V gives CDR1 SGDLS, CDR2 YYNGEE. The CDR3 is 12 amino acids. Trimming removed 4 bases at V and 5 bases at J, with 7 bases between.